This TCR beta chain was documented in a study of blood T cell repertoires in COVID-19. Study at large: Specimens from acute and convalescent COVID-19 originated in the United States, Italy and Spain. T cells, B-cell-depleted T cells, or PBMCs provided the cDNA or gDNA that served as material.

The authors' processing: It was from reference gene primer amplification that nucleated cell counts were estimated. Only in-frame clones appear in the TCRdb table, and some are missing; sequencing was by immunoSEQ multiplex PCR. That table is the source of V, J and clone size, and D and trimming were worked out from the DNA. Of approximately 190,000 clones listed, around four fifths are singletons. Sequencing was performed on peripheral blood. The sequence derives from a woman in her sixties or seventies with active or convalescent COVID-19.

The CDR3 spells CASSYSFSGRAQEQYF. DNA of the CDR3: TGTGCCAGCAGTTACTCCTTCAGCGGGAGGGCCCAGGAGCAGTACTTC. The rearrangement joins TRBV6-5 to TRBJ2-7; 10 bases align to TRBD2. Trimming took 0 bases from V and 7 from J; bases not matched to a gene: 9. Germline V gives CDR1 MNHEY, CDR2 SVGAGI. This CDR3 comprises 16 residues.